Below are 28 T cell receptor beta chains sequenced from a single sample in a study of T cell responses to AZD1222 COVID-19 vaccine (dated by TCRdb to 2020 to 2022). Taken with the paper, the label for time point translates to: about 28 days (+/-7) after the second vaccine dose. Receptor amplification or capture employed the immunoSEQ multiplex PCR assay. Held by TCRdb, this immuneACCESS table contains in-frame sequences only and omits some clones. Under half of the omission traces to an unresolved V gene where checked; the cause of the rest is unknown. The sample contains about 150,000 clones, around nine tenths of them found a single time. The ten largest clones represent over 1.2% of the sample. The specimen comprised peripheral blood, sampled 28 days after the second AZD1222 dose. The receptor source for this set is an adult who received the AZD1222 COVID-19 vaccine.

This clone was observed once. The CDR3 DNA follows: TGTGCCAGCAGCTTAGATGAGGGGATCACTGAAGCTTTCTTT. Its translation: CASSLDEGITEAFF. The chain recombines TRBV11-2 with TRBJ1-1, with D maybe TRBD1 (5 bases). V lost 0 bases to trimming and J lost 4 bases, with 9 bases between them. This CDR3 is 14 amino acids long. In germline, CDR1 is SGHAT, CDR2 FQNNGV.

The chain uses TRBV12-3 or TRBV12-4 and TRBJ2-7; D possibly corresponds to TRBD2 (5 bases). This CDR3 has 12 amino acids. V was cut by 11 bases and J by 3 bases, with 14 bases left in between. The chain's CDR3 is CASCGSGYEQYF. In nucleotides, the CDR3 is TGTGCCTCCTGCGGAAGCGGCTACGAGCAGTACTTC.

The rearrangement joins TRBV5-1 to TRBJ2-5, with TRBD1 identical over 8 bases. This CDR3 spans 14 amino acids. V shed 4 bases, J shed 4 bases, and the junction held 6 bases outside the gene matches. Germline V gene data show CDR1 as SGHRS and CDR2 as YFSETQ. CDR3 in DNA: TGCGCCAGCAGCGTTCCCGGGACAGGAGAGACCCAGTACTTC. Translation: CASSVPGTGETQYF.

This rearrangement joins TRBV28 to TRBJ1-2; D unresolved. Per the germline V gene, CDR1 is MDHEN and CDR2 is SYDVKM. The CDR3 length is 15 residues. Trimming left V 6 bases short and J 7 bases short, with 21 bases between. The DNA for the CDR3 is TGTGCCAGCAGCCAAACCGCAAGTGGGGTTTTTGGCTACACCTTC. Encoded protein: CASSQTASGVFGYTF.

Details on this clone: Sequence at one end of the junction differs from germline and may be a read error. CDR3 protein: CASRDRQGQVF. The CDR3 nucleotides are TGTGCCAGCAGAGATCGACAGGGTCAGGTCTTC. The V gene is TRBV12-3 or TRBV12-4, the J gene TRBJ1-2; 7 nucleotides match TRBD1. This CDR3 has 11 amino acids.

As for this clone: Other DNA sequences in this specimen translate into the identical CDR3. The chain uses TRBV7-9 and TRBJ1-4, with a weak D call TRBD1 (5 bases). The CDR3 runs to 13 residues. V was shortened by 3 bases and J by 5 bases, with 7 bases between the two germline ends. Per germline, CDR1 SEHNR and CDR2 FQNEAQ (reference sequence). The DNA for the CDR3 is TGTGCCAGCAGCTTGACAGTAAATGAAAAACTGTTTTTT. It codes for CASSLTVNEKLFF.

CDR3 in DNA: TGCGCCAGCAGCTTGACGGTCGGGGGCCCACTCCGGACTCCCCAAGAGACCCAGTACTTC. This gives the protein CASSLTVGGPLRTPQETQYF. The rearrangement uses TRBV5-1 and TRBJ2-5; D tentatively reads TRBD1 or TRBD2 (6 bases each). V lost 1 base to trimming and J lost 1 base, with 26 bases between them. Per germline, CDR1 SGHRS and CDR2 YFSETQ. The CDR3 contains 20 residues.

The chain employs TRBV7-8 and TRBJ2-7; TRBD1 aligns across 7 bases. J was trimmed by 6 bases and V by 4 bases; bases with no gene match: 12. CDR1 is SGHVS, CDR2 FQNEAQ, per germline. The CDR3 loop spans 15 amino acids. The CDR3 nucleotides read TGTGCCAGCAGCTCCCCCGGGACAGTTGGAAGCGAGCAGTACTTC. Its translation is CASSSPGTVGSEQYF.

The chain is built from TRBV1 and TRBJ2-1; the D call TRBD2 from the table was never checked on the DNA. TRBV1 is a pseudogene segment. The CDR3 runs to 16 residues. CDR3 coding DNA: TGCACCAGCACGCACCACGGGGGGGGCTTCTGCAATGAGCAGTTCTTC. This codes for CTSTHHGGGFCNEQFF.

Here the CDR3 DNA reads TGTGCCAGCAGCTTACTAGCGGCGATGACAGATACGCAGTATTTT. Translating it yields CASSLLAAMTDTQYF. The rearrangement uses TRBV7-8 and TRBJ2-3; 7 bases are a match to TRBD2. The germline CDR1 and CDR2 sequences are SGHVS and FQNEAQ. Trimming took 2 bases from V and 3 from J; bases not matched to a gene: 5. The CDR3 totals 15 residues.

DNA for the CDR3: TGTGCCAGCAGCCTGCTACCTGGGACAGGGGCCGAGCAGTACTTC. This codes for CASSLLPGTGAEQYF. The chain joins TRBV5-8 to TRBJ2-7; TRBD1 matches at 10 bases. J was trimmed by 6 bases and V by 4 bases; bases with no gene match: 10. This CDR3 is built from 15 residues. Germline CDR1 SGHTS, CDR2 YDEGEE. The full variable domain, with the rest looked up from reference TRBV5-8 and TRBJ2-7, is EAGVTQSPTHLIKTRGQQATLRCSPISGHTSVYWYQQALGLGLQFLLWYDEGEERNRGNFPPRFSGRQFPNYSSELNVNALELEDSALYLCASSLLPGTGAEQYFGPGTRLTVT.

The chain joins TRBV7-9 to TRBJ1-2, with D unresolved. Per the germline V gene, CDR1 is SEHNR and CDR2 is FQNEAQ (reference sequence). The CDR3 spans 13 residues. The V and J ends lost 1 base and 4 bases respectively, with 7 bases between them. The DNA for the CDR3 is TGTGCCAGCAGCTTAGGCGCGATCTATGGCTACACCTTC. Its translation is CASSLGAIYGYTF.

In DNA, the CDR3 is TGCAGCGTTTGGGTAACTGACGGCGACATAGTTAAGAGGGAGACCCAGTACTTC. As protein: CSVWVTDGDIVKRETQYF. The rearrangement joins TRBV29-1 to TRBJ2-5; D is uncertain. Germline lookup yields CDR1 SQVTM and CDR2 ANQGSEA. The CDR3 loop spans 18 amino acids. V gave up 5 bases and J gave up 5 bases, with 30 bases separating them. Based on the CDR3 plus reference TRBV29-1 and TRBJ2-5, the full variable domain is SAVISQKPSRDICQRGTSLTIQCQVDSQVTMMFWYRQQPGQSLTLIATANQGSEATYESGFVIDKFPISRPNLTFSTLTVSNMSPEDSSIYLCSVWVTDGDIVKRETQYFGPGTRLLVL.

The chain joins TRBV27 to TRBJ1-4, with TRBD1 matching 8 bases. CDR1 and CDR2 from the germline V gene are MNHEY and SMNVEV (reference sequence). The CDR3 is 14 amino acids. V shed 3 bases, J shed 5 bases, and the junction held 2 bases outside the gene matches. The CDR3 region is CASSLDRVNEKLFF. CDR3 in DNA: TGTGCCAGCAGTTTGGACAGGGTCAATGAAAAACTGTTTTTT.

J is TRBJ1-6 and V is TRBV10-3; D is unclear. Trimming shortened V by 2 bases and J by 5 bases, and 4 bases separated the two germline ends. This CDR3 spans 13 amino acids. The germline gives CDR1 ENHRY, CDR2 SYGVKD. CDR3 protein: CAISERDNSPLHF. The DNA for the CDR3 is TGTGCCATCAGTGAGAGAGATAATTCACCCCTCCACTTT.

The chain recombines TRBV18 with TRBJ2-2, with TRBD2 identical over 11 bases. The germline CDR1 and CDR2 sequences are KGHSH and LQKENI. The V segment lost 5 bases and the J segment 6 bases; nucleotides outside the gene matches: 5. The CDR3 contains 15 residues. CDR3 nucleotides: TGTGCCAGCTCAGAACTAGCGGGAGCCTCCGGGGAGCTGTTTTTT. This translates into CASSELAGASGELFF.

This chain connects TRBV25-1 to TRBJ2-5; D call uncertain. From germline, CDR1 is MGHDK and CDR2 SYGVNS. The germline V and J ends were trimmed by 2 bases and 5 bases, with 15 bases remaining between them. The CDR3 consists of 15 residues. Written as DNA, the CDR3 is TGTGCCAGCAGTGAAGGTGTGTGGGGATGGGAGACCCAGTACTTC. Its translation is CASSEGVWGWETQYF.

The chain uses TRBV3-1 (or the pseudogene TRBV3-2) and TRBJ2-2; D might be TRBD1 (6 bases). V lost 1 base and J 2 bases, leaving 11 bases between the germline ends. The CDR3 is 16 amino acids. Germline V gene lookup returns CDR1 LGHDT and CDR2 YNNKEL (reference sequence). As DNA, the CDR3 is TGTGCCAGCAGCCAAGGATACGGGACAAACACCGGGGAGCTGTTTTTT. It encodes CASSQGYGTNTGELFF.

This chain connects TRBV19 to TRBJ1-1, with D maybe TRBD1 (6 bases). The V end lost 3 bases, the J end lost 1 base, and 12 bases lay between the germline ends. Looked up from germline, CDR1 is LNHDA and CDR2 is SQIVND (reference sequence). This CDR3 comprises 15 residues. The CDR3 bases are TGTGCCAGTAGTATGGGGGGGCCAAGGAACACTGAAGCTTTCTTT. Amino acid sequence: CASSMGGPRNTEAFF. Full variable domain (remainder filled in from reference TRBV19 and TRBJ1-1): DGGITQSPKYLFRKEGQNVTLSCEQNLNHDAMYWYRQDPGQGLRLIYYSQIVNDFQKGDIAEGYSVSREKKESFPLTVTSAQKNPTAFYLCASSMGGPRNTEAFFGQGTRLTVV.

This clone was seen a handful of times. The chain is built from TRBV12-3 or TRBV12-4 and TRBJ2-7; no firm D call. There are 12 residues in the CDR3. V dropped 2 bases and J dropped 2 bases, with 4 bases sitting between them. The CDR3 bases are TGTGCCAGCAGTTTACATCCCTACGAGCAGTACTTC. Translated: CASSLHPYEQYF.

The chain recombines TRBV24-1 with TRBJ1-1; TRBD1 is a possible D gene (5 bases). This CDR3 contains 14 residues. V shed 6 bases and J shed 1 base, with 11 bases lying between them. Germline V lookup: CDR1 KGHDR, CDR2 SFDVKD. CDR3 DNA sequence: TGTGCCACCAGTTCCGGGGCTAAGAACACTGAAGCTTTCTTT. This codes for CATSSGAKNTEAFF.

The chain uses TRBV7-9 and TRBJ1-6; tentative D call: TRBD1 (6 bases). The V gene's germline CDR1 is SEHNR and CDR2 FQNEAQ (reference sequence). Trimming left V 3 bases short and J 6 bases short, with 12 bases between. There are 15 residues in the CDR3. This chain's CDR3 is CASSFGDTINSPLHF. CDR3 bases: TGTGCCAGCAGCTTTGGGGACACTATTAATTCACCCCTCCACTTT.

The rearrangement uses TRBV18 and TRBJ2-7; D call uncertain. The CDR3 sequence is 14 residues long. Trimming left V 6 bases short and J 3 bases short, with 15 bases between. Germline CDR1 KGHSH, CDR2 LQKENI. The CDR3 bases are TGTGCCAGCTCCCTCACTCCCGGAAGCTACGAGCAGTACTTC. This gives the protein CASSLTPGSYEQYF.

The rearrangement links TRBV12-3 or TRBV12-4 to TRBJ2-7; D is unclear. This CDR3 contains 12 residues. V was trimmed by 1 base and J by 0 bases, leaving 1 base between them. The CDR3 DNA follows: TGTGCCAGCAGTTTAGTCTCCTACGAGCAGTACTTC. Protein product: CASSLVSYEQYF.

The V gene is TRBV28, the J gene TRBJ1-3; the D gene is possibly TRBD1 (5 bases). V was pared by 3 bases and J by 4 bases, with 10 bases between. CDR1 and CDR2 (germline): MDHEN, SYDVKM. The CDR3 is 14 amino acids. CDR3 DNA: TGTGCCAGCAGTTTGGTGGGACCAGGAAACACCATATATTTT. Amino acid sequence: CASSLVGPGNTIYF.

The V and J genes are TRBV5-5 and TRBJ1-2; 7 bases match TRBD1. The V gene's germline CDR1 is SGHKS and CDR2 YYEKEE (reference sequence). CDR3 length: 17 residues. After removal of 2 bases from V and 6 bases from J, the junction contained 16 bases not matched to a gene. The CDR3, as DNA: TGTGCCAGCAGCTTAAACTTAGGCCTCACAGGGGAAAATGGCTACACCTTC. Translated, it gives CASSLNLGLTGENGYTF. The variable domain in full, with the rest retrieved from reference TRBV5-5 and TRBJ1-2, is DAGVTQSPTHLIKTRGQQVTLRCSPISGHKSVSWYQQVLGQGPQFIFQYYEKEERGRGNFPDRFSARQFPNYSSELNVNALLLGDSALYLCASSLNLGLTGENGYTFGSGTRLTVV.

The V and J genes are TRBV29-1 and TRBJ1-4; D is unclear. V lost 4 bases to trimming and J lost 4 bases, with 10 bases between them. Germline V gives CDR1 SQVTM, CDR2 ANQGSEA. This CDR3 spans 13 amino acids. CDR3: CSVALRHNEKLFF. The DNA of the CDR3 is TGCAGCGTTGCTTTGAGGCATAATGAAAAACTGTTTTTT.

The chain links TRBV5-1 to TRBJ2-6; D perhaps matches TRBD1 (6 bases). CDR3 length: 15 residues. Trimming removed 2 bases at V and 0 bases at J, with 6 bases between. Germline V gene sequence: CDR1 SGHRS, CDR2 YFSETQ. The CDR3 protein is CASSLQGSGANVLTF. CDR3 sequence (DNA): TGCGCCAGCAGCTTACAGGGCTCTGGGGCCAACGTCCTGACTTTC.